This entry lists 17 T cell receptor beta chains sequenced from one sample in a study of shared clonotypes between healthy human individuals. The naive CD8 population came from CD45RO-negative cells selected for CCR7, without terminally differentiated effector memory CD45RA+ cells. The assay was immunoSEQ multiplex PCR, and TCRdb's table has in-frame clones only and misses some. The sample contains 760,000 or so clones, approximately 97% of which appear only once. Sequencing was done on a sample of naive CD8+ T cells sorted from blood. The receptors were gathered from a man in his thirties or forties in good health.

This rearrangement joins TRBV27 to TRBJ1-3; 7 bases agree with TRBD1. V dropped 5 bases and J dropped 0; count of bases not matched to a gene: 4. The CDR3 contains 15 residues. Germline values: CDR1 MNHEY, CDR2 SMNVEV (reference sequence). CDR3 region: CASSPGQFSGNTIYF. The CDR3 nucleotides read TGTGCCAGCAGTCCGGGACAGTTCTCTGGAAACACCATATATTTT.

V is TRBV27 and J is TRBJ2-7; D not certain. Trimming pared 6 bases from V and 2 bases from J, leaving 11 bases between. CDR1 is MNHEY, CDR2 SMNVEV, per germline (reference sequence). This CDR3 region has 13 residues. The CDR3 DNA is TGTGCCAGCAGCGATATTGTTACCTACGAGCAGTACTTC. Encoded protein: CASSDIVTYEQYF.

The chain links TRBV10-3 to TRBJ2-7; D not resolved. This CDR3 has 14 amino acids. The germline CDR1 and CDR2 sequences are ENHRY and SYGVKD. V was pared by 2 bases and J by 3 bases, with 11 bases between. The CDR3 loop is CAISEVERDYEQYF. DNA for the CDR3: TGTGCCATCAGTGAGGTCGAGAGAGACTACGAGCAGTACTTC.

The chain employs TRBV29-1 and TRBJ2-7; D is uncertain. Trimming left V 6 bases short and J 3 bases short, with 12 bases between. This CDR3 spans 12 amino acids. CDR1 and CDR2 from the germline V gene are SQVTM and ANQGSEA. The CDR3 loop is CSVHTTDYEQYF. As DNA, the CDR3 is TGCAGCGTCCACACAACAGACTACGAGCAGTACTTC.

The CDR3 protein is CASIRLAGGPRNEQFF. In DNA, the CDR3 is TGTGCCAGCATTCGGCTAGCGGGAGGGCCTCGGAATGAGCAGTTCTTC. The V call is TRBV7-8, the J call TRBJ2-1; 12 bases match TRBD2. The V and J ends lost 7 bases and 7 bases, in that order; junction bases with no gene match: 11. Germline assignment: CDR1 SGHVS and CDR2 FQNEAQ. This CDR3 has 16 amino acids.

The CDR3 bases are TGTGCCAGCAGCACCCTGGACAGGGGTCACTCTGGGGCCAACGTCCTGACTTTC. Its protein is CASSTLDRGHSGANVLTF. V usage is TRBV7-6 and J usage is TRBJ2-6; TRBD1 aligns across 9 bases. Trimming removed 5 bases from V and 0 bases from J; junction bases left unmatched: 8. This CDR3 contains 18 residues. Germline CDR1 and CDR2: SGHVS and FNYEAQ.

The chain employs TRBV7-6 and TRBJ2-3; a possible D gene is TRBD1 (6 bases). The V end lost 1 base, the J end lost 6 bases, and 17 bases lay between the germline ends. Per the germline V gene, CDR1 is SGHVS and CDR2 is FNYEAQ. CDR3 length equals 16 residues. CDR3 sequence reads: CASSLGQANGWDTQYF. CDR3 sequence (DNA): TGTGCCAGCAGCTTAGGACAGGCCAACGGGTGGGATACGCAGTATTTT.

The chain has TRBV10-3 and TRBJ2-5, with 7 bases identical to TRBD1. The CDR3 length is 16 residues. Germline lookup yields CDR1 ENHRY and CDR2 SYGVKD. J was trimmed by 2 bases and V by 0 bases; bases with no gene match: 6. CDR3 residues: CAISESISGGQETQYF. CDR3 bases: TGTGCCATCAGTGAGTCGATCTCAGGGGGACAAGAGACCCAGTACTTC.

The rearrangement joins TRBV11-2 to TRBJ2-3; D gene unclear. V lost 5 bases, J lost 5 bases, and 11 bases lay in between. Germline V CDR1 and CDR2: SGHAT, FQNNGV. This CDR3 has 13 residues. Written as DNA, the CDR3 is TGTGCCAGCAGCCCCACCCCCCGAGATACGCAGTATTTT. Protein product: CASSPTPRDTQYF.

The rearrangement uses TRBV28 and TRBJ1-1; 7 bases fit TRBD1. CDR1 MDHEN and CDR2 SYDVKM come from the germline V gene. The CDR3 length is 14 residues. Trimming cost V 3 bases and J 4 bases; bases outside gene matches: 5. The CDR3 here is CASSFRQGGTEAFF. CDR3 in DNA: TGTGCCAGCAGTTTCCGACAGGGAGGCACTGAAGCTTTCTTT.

The chain links TRBV7-9 to TRBJ1-1; D not resolved. Per germline, CDR1 SEHNR and CDR2 FQNEAQ (reference sequence). Deletions cut 2 bases from V and 0 bases from J, with 13 bases between. The CDR3 totals 16 residues. CDR3 sequence (DNA): TGTGCCAGCAGCTTATCCCTTTCTTTACTGAACACTGAAGCTTTCTTT. It yields the protein CASSLSLSLLNTEAFF.

The chain has TRBV16 and TRBJ2-1; no clear D gene. Looked up from germline, CDR1 is KGHSY and CDR2 is FQNENV. The CDR3 covers 13 residues. With 1 base removed from V and 9 bases from J, the gap between germline ends came to 10 bases. This CDR3 is CASSQFTGREQFF. CDR3 coding DNA: TGTGCCAGCAGCCAATTTACGGGCCGTGAGCAGTTCTTC.

CDR3 sequence (DNA): TGCGCCAGCAGCCACACAGTAGGGGGAACAGTTGCGACAGATACGCAGTATTTT. It yields the protein CASSHTVGGTVATDTQYF. The J gene is TRBJ2-3, the V gene TRBV4-1, with D maybe TRBD1 (6 bases). The CDR3 has 18 amino acids. CDR1 is MGHRA, CDR2 YSYEKL, per germline. The V end lost 3 bases, the J end lost 3 bases, and 22 bases lay between the germline ends.

This chain connects TRBV11-2 to TRBJ2-2; 11 nucleotides agree with TRBD2. This CDR3 is built from 15 residues. J was trimmed by 3 bases and V by 6 bases; bases with no gene match: 3. CDR1 SGHAT and CDR2 FQNNGV come from the germline V gene. The CDR3 loop is CASRQLAGDTGELFF. Written as DNA, the CDR3 is TGTGCCAGCAGACAACTAGCGGGGGACACCGGGGAGCTGTTTTTT.

The chain is built from TRBV28 and TRBJ2-7; 11 bases align to TRBD1. CDR1 is MDHEN and CDR2 is SYDVKM in the germline V gene. CDR3 length: 12 residues. V was pared by 10 bases and J by 5 bases, with 4 bases of the junction left unmatched. CDR3 loop: CATDRGQDEQYF. The CDR3 bases are TGTGCCACGGACAGGGGGCAGGACGAGCAGTACTTC.

V usage is TRBV18 and J usage is TRBJ2-5; 9 bases fit TRBD1. CDR1 KGHSH and CDR2 LQKENI come from the germline V gene. Unmatched junction bases numbered 3, after V lost 4 bases and J lost 0 bases. The CDR3 extends over 15 amino acids. The CDR3 loop is CASSLRDRDQETQYF. CDR3 DNA sequence: TGTGCCAGCTCACTAAGGGACAGGGACCAAGAGACCCAGTACTTC.

This chain uses TRBV7-9 with TRBJ2-7, with TRBD2 as a possible D gene (6 bases). Germline V gene sequence: CDR1 SEHNR, CDR2 FQNEAQ (reference sequence). Trimming left V 4 bases short and J 0 bases short, with 19 bases between. This CDR3 is built from 17 residues. CDR3 sequence reads: CASSSPSGTPSSYEQYF. CDR3 bases: TGTGCCAGCAGCTCCCCCTCAGGGACTCCAAGCTCCTACGAGCAGTACTTC.